This is a list of T cell receptor beta chains from one sample in a study of T cell changes during pregnancy in multiple sclerosis. The data were produced by immunoSEQ multiplex PCR, yet TCRdb's version contains in-frame clones alone and is incomplete. The sample carries 75,000 to 95,000 clones, 93% recorded once. This sample comprised peripheral blood, obtained in the second trimester of pregnancy. Every receptor here comes from a female donor with multiple sclerosis, enrolled in a pregnancy study. Each CDR3 is given with its conserved first and last residue. The order of the fields is clone size, V gene, D gene, J gene, CDR3 DNA, CDR3 protein. D genes are given only for firm matches. Clone size is stated in some rows and not others, as once, few, many or a class when expanded.

size: NA; V: TRBV11-3; D: NA; J: TRBJ2-1; DNA: TGTGCCAGCAGCTTAGTGTCCATTTCCAATGAGCAGTTCTTC; CDR3: CASSLVSISNEQFF
size: NA; V: TRBV5-1; D: TRBD1; J: TRBJ2-7; DNA: TGCGCCAGCAGCTTGGCGACAGGGGCAGGTTCCTACGAGCAGTACTTC; CDR3: CASSLATGAGSYEQYF
size: NA; V: TRBV28; D: NA; J: TRBJ1-1; DNA: TGTGCCAGCAGTCATGCAACTTTGCTGAACACTGAAGCTTTCTTT; CDR3: CASSHATLLNTEAFF
size: NA; V: TRBV11-2; D: NA; J: TRBJ1-2; DNA: TGTGCCAGCAGCCTGGAGAGATTTTATGGCTACACCTTC; CDR3: CASSLERFYGYTF
size: NA; V: TRBV30; D: TRBD1; J: TRBJ1-6; DNA: TGTGCCTGGAGAGGGGGCGCGGATAATTCACCCCTCCACTTT; CDR3: CAWRGGADNSPLHF
size: NA; V: TRBV9; D: NA; J: TRBJ2-2; DNA: TGTGCCAGCGGAACAGATCCGAACACCGGGGAGCTGTTTTTT; CDR3: CASGTDPNTGELFF
size: once; V: TRBV5-1; D: TRBD1; J: TRBJ2-7; DNA: TGCGCCAGCAGCACCTGGGACAGTCAATCCTACGAGCAGTACTTC; CDR3: CASSTWDSQSYEQYF
size: NA; V: TRBV9; D: TRBD1; J: TRBJ2-1; DNA: TGTGCCAGCAGCGTACCGGCTGGGACAGGCTACAATGAGCAGTTCTTC; CDR3: CASSVPAGTGYNEQFF
size: NA; V: TRBV25-1; D: NA; J: TRBJ2-7; DNA: TGTGCCAGCAGGGGGCGGAGCGAGCAGTACTTC; CDR3: CASRGRSEQYF
size: NA; V: TRBV5-1; D: NA; J: TRBJ2-7; DNA: TGCGCCAGCAGCCGGGACATCTCCTACGAGCAGTACTTC; CDR3: CASSRDISYEQYF
size: NA; V: TRBV9; D: TRBD2; J: TRBJ2-1; DNA: TGTGCCAGCAGCATAGCTAGCGGGAGCCCCAGCTCCTACAATGAGCAGTTCTTC; CDR3: CASSIASGSPSSYNEQFF
size: NA; V: TRBV27; D: TRBD1; J: TRBJ2-3; DNA: TGTGCCAGCAGTGTGACAGGGGGCGTTGCCTCTACAGATACGCAGTATTTT; CDR3: CASSVTGGVASTDTQYF
size: NA; V: TRBV5-1; D: TRBD1; J: TRBJ1-5; DNA: TGCGCCAGCAGCTGGTCAGGGGGCGACCAGCCCCAGCATTTT; CDR3: CASSWSGGDQPQHF
size: NA; V: TRBV10-1; D: TRBD1; J: TRBJ1-1; DNA: TGCGCCAGCAGCTCACGGGACAGGGGAAGGGACACTGAAGCTTTCTTT; CDR3: CASSSRDRGRDTEAFF
size: once; V: TRBV28; D: NA; J: TRBJ1-2; DNA: TGTGCCAGCAGTTTATCCGACAGTACCTATGGCTACACCTTC; CDR3: CASSLSDSTYGYTF
size: NA; V: TRBV5-6; D: NA; J: TRBJ1-2; DNA: TGTGCCAGCAGCGGAGGACAGCGGTCCGGCACCTTC; CDR3: CASSGGQRSGTF
size: NA; V: TRBV5-4; D: NA; J: TRBJ1-1; DNA: TGTGCCAGCAGCTTTAAAGGAGCTGAAGCTTTCTTT; CDR3: CASSFKGAEAFF
size: NA; V: TRBV9; D: NA; J: TRBJ1-3; DNA: TGTGCCAGCAGCGTATCAGGGGATGGAAACACCATATATTTT; CDR3: CASSVSGDGNTIYF
size: NA; V: TRBV7-9; D: TRBD2; J: TRBJ2-7; DNA: TGTGCCAGCAGCTCTCAGAAGACTAGCGGGGGACGTTTAGAGCAGTACTTC; CDR3: CASSSQKTSGGRLEQYF
size: NA; V: TRBV19; D: NA; J: TRBJ2-3; DNA: TGTGCCAGTAGTATAGGATTGCAGGCGCAGTATTTT; CDR3: CASSIGLQAQYF
size: NA; V: TRBV10-3; D: NA; J: TRBJ2-1; DNA: TGTGCCATCAGTGAGTCTCGGGTAGAGAATGAGCAGTTCTTC; CDR3: CAISESRVENEQFF
size: NA; V: TRBV5-4; D: NA; J: TRBJ2-3; DNA: TGTGCCAGCAGGAGGGGGGGGATGGCCACAGATACGCAGTATTTT; CDR3: CASRRGGMATDTQYF
size: NA; V: TRBV6-4; D: TRBD1; J: TRBJ1-6; DNA: TGTGCCAGCAGCGCCGGGACAGGGGTGGATTCACCCCTCCACTTT; CDR3: CASSAGTGVDSPLHF
size: NA; V: TRBV6-6; D: NA; J: TRBJ1-6; DNA: TGTGCCAGCAGTTACGTAGGAGAAGGGGGATCACCCCTCCACTTT; CDR3: CASSYVGEGGSPLHF
size: NA; V: TRBV30; D: NA; J: TRBJ1-4; DNA: TGTGCCTGGAGTGTAGAACAGGGCGGCGAAAAACTGTTTTTT; CDR3: CAWSVEQGGEKLFF
size: few; V: TRBV29-1; D: TRBD1; J: TRBJ2-7; DNA: TGCAGCGTTGAGGGTGGACAGGGGGTCGGCTACGAGCAGTACTTC; CDR3: CSVEGGQGVGYEQYF
size: NA; V: TRBV6-5; D: NA; J: TRBJ2-2; DNA: TGTGCCAGCAGTTACTTTAGTGGCACCGGGGAGCTGTTTTTT; CDR3: CASSYFSGTGELFF
size: NA; V: TRBV4-2; D: NA; J: TRBJ1-2; DNA: TGTGCCAGCAGCCCAGGCACGGGAAGCCTCTATGGCTACACCTTC; CDR3: CASSPGTGSLYGYTF
size: NA; V: TRBV5-4; D: TRBD2; J: TRBJ2-3; DNA: TGTGCCAGCACACTCTCTAGCGGATACACAGATACGCAGTATTTT; CDR3: CASTLSSGYTDTQYF
size: NA; V: TRBV9; D: TRBD2; J: TRBJ2-1; DNA: TGTGCCAGCAGCGCCCAGACTAGCGGGGGCCCGAATGAGCAGTTCTTC; CDR3: CASSAQTSGGPNEQFF
size: NA; V: TRBV29-1; D: NA; J: TRBJ2-2; DNA: TGCAGCGTGGGCGCGGGAAGCACCGGGGAGCTGTTTTTT; CDR3: CSVGAGSTGELFF
size: NA; V: TRBV18; D: TRBD1; J: TRBJ2-7; DNA: TGTGCCAGCTCACCCGAGGGGGCGCTTAGCGAGCAGTACTTC; CDR3: CASSPEGALSEQYF
size: NA; V: TRBV7-8; D: NA; J: TRBJ1-1; DNA: TGTGCCAGCAGCCAGCGGGGGGGCATGAACACTGAAGCTTTCTTT; CDR3: CASSQRGGMNTEAFF
size: NA; V: TRBV7-9; D: NA; J: TRBJ2-4; DNA: TGTGCCAGCAGCTTAGTTTTGTTGGGGCAGAAAAACATTCAGTACTTC; CDR3: CASSLVLLGQKNIQYF
size: NA; V: TRBV27; D: TRBD2; J: TRBJ2-1; DNA: TGTGCCAGCAGTACACTAGCGGGGCGGTACAATGAGCAGTTCTTC; CDR3: CASSTLAGRYNEQFF
size: NA; V: TRBV4-2; D: TRBD2; J: TRBJ2-3; DNA: TGTGCCAGCAGCCAAGAGAGTGGAGCGGGGGGAACAACAGATACGCAGTATTTT; CDR3: CASSQESGAGGTTDTQYF
size: once; V: TRBV4-1; D: TRBD1; J: TRBJ2-7; DNA: TGCGCCAGCAGCCAAGTCTCCGGGACAGGGGCTTACGAGCAGTACTTC; CDR3: CASSQVSGTGAYEQYF
size: NA; V: TRBV18; D: TRBD2; J: TRBJ2-3; DNA: TGTGCCAGCTCACCAGGACTAGCGGGGGATAGCACAGATACGCAGTATTTT; CDR3: CASSPGLAGDSTDTQYF
size: NA; V: TRBV19; D: NA; J: TRBJ1-5; DNA: TGTGCCAGTAGTATAGACACGGGGAGACAGCCCCAGCATTTT; CDR3: CASSIDTGRQPQHF
size: NA; V: TRBV2; D: NA; J: TRBJ1-2; DNA: TGTGCCAGCAGTCACCTTGGAGGGGCGGTGGACTATGGCTACACCTTC; CDR3: CASSHLGGAVDYGYTF
size: NA; V: TRBV29-1; D: NA; J: TRBJ2-1; DNA: TGCAGCGTTGTCCCGAGCGGGCCGGGCAAGATGAATGAGCAGTTCTTC; CDR3: CSVVPSGPGKMNEQFF
size: few; V: TRBV6-6; D: NA; J: TRBJ1-1; DNA: TGTGCCACTACGACAGGTCTGGGGACTGAAGCTTTCTTT; CDR3: CATTTGLGTEAFF
size: NA; V: TRBV18; D: NA; J: TRBJ2-7; DNA: TGTGCCAGCTCACGCTTTGCTAAGGAGGACGAGCAGTACTTC; CDR3: CASSRFAKEDEQYF
size: once; V: TRBV7-2; D: TRBD2; J: TRBJ2-1; DNA: TGTGCCAGCAGCTTAGGGGGACTAGCCGACTCCTACAATGAGCAGTTCTTC; CDR3: CASSLGGLADSYNEQFF
size: NA; V: TRBV18; D: TRBD1; J: TRBJ2-1; DNA: TGTGCCAGCTCACCACCTAGGGGACAGGGTGTGCGTGAGCAGTTCTTC; CDR3: CASSPPRGQGVREQFF